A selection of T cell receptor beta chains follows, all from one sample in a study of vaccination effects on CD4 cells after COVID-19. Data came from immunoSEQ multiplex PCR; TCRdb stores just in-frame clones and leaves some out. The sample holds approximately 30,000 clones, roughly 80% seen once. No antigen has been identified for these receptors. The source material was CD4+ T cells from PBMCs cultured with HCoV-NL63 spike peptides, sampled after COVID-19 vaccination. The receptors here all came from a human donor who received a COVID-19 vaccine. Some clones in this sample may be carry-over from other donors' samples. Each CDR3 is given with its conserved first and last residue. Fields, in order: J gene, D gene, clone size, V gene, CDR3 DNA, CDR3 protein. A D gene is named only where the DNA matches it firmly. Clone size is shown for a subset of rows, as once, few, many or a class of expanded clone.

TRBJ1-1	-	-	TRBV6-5	TGTGCCAGCAGTTCCCCCGGAGGGGGTACGACTGAAGCTTTCTTT	CASSSPGGGTTEAFF
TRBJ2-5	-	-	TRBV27	TGTGCCAGTCGGAAGGGTTCCATCCAAGAGACCCAGTACTTC	CASRKGSIQETQYF
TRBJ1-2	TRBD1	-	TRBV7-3	TGTGCCAGCAGCTACAGCGGACAGGGCGAAGGCTACACCTTC	CASSYSGQGEGYTF
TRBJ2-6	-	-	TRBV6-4	TGTGCCAGCAGCTCTGGGGCCAACGTCCTGACTTTC	CASSSGANVLTF
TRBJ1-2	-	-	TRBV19	TGTGCCGGAAGGGGAGGCTATGGCTACACCTTC	CAGRGGYGYTF
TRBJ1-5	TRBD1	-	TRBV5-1	TGCGCCAGCAGCTTGGCAGGGGGCCGGAATCAGCCCCAGCATTTT	CASSLAGGRNQPQHF
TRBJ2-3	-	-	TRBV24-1	TGTGCCACCAGTCGCCCGCAGTTCAGAGATACGCAGTATTTT	CATSRPQFRDTQYF
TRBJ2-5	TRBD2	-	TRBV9	TGTGCCAGCAGCGCTCTAGCACTGGGGACTAGCGGGCAAGAGACCCAGTACTTC	CASSALALGTSGQETQYF
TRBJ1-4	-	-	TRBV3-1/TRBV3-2	TGTGCCAGCAGCCAAGACGGTGAAAAACTGTTTTTT	CASSQDGEKLFF
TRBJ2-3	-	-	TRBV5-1	TGCGCCAGCAGCCTGGAGTTGGCGGGGAGAGGCACAGATACGCAGTATTTT	CASSLELAGRGTDTQYF
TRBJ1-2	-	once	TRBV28	TGTGCCAGCGGCGGGGGTCGGTATGGCTACACCTTC	CASGGGRYGYTF
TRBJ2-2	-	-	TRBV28	TGTGCCAGCAGTTTATTATCCGGGGAGCTGTTTTTT	CASSLLSGELFF
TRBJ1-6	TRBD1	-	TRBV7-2	TGTGCCAGCAGCATGGGACAGGGCGGCGGTACATATAATTCACCCCTCCACTTT	CASSMGQGGGTYNSPLHF
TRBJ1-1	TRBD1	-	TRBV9	TGTGCCAGCAGCACAGGGGACGGGAACACTGAAGCTTTCTTT	CASSTGDGNTEAFF
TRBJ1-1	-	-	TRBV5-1	TGCGCCAGCAGCTTATTCGACACCAACACTGAAGCTTTCTTT	CASSLFDTNTEAFF
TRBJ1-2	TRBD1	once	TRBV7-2	TGTGCCAGCAGCTTAGGACAGGGGTTAAGCTATGGCTACACCTTC	CASSLGQGLSYGYTF
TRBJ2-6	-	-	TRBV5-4	TGTGCCAGCAGCCCCTCAATGAGTGGGGCCAACGTCCTGACTTTC	CASSPSMSGANVLTF
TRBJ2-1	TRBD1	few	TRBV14	TGTGCCAGCAGCCAGAGACAGGGGTTTAGCTCCTACAATGAGCAGTTCTTC	CASSQRQGFSSYNEQFF
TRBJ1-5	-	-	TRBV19	TGTGCCAGTAGGGGGGGTAGTGGAACAAATCAGCCCCAGCATTTT	CASRGGSGTNQPQHF
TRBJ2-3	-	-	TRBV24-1	TGTGCCACCAGTGAGGCCAGCACAGATACGCAGTATTTT	CATSEASTDTQYF
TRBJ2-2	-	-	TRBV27	TGTGCCAGCAATCGCGTCAACACCGGGGAGCTGTTTTTT	CASNRVNTGELFF